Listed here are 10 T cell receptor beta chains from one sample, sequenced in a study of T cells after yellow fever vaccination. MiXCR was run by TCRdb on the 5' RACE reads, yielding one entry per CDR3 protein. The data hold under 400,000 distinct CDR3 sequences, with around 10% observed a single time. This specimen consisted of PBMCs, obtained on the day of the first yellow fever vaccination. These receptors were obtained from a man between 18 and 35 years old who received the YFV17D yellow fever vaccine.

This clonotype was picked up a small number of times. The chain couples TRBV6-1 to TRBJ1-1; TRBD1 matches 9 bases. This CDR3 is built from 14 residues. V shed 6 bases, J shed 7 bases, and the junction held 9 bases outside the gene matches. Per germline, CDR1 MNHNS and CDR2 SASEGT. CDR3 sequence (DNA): TGTGCCAGCAGCCGTGACAGGGGGGGGAATGAAGCTTTCTTT. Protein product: CASSRDRGGNEAFF.

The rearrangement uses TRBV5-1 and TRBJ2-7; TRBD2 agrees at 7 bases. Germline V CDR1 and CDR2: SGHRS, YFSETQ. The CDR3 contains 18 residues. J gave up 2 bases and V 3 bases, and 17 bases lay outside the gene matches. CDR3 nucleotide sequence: TGCGCCAGCAGCTCATCGCCAGGCGGGAGAAGTACGGCCTACGAGCAGTACTTC. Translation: CASSSSPGGRSTAYEQYF.

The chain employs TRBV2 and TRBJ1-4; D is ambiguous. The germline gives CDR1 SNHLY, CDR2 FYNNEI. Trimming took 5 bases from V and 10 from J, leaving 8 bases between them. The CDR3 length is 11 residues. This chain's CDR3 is CASSSTGKLFF. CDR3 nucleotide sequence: TGTGCCAGCAGTTCGACGGGAAAACTGTTTTTT.

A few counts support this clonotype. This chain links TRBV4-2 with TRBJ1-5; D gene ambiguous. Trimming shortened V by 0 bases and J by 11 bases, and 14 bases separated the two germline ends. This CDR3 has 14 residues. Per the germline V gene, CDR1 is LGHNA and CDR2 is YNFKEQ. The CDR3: CASSQDTGHRSQHF. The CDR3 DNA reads TGTGCCAGCAGCCAAGATACGGGCCATCGGTCCCAGCATTTT.

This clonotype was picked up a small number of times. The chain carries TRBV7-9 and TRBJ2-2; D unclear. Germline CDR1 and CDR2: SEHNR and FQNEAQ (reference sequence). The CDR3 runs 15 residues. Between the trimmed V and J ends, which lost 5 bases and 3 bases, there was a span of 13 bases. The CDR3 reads CASSLRVPDTGELFF. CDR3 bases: TGTGCCAGCAGCCTACGAGTCCCGGACACCGGGGAGCTGTTTTTT.

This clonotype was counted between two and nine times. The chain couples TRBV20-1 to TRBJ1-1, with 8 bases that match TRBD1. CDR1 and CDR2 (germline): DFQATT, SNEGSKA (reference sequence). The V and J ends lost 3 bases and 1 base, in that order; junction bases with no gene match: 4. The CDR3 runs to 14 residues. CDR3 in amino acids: CSASRGPWNTEAFF. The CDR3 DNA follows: TGCAGTGCTAGCAGGGGGCCATGGAACACTGAAGCTTTCTTT.

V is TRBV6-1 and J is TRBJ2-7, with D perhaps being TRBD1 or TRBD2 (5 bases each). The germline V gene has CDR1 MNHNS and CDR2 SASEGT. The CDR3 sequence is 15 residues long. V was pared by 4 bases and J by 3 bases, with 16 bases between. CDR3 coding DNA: TGTGCCAGCAGTGGGGGGTGGGCTACCCTCTACGAGCAGTACTTC. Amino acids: CASSGGWATLYEQYF.

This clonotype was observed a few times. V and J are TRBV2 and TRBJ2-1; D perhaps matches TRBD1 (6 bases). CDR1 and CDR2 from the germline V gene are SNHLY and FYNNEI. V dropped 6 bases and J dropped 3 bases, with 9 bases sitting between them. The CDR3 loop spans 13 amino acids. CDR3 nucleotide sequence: TGTGCCAGCAGGGACAGAAACTACAATGAGCAGTTCTTC. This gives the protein CASRDRNYNEQFF.

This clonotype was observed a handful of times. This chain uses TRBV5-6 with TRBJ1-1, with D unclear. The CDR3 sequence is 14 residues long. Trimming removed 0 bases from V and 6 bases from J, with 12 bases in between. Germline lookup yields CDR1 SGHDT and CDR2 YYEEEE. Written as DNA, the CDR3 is TGTGCCAGCAGCTTGGTTGGGGTTTTATCTGAAGCTTTCTTT. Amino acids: CASSLVGVLSEAFF.

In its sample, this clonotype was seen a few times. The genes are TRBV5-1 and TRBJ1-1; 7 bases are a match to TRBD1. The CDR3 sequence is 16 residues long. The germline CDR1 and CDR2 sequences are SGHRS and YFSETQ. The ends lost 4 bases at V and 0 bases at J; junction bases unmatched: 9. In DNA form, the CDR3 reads TGCGCCAGCAGCCAGAACCTGCAGGGGGTGAACACTGAAGCTTTCTTT. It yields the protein CASSQNLQGVNTEAFF.